The clone carrying this T cell receptor beta chain was seen just once. The antigen is undetermined. These data originate in a study of shared clonotypes between healthy human individuals. Study information: Sampling drew on donors who were a couple of women and a few men aged 18 to 49. Regarding the study as a whole: Clonotype sharing among the donors was expected to vary with sequencing depth. Only blood samples were collected, and tissue repertoires likely differ. Larger estimated richness was generally recorded for naive subsets relative to memory subsets.

Trimming removed 4 bases at V and 0 bases at J, with 7 bases between. CDR1 is MNHNS and CDR2 is SASEGT in the germline V gene. The CDR3 sequence is 14 residues long. It was CD45RO-negative cells, positively selected for CCR7, that made up naive CD8 cells, with terminally differentiated effector memory CD45RA+ cells excluded. Some clones are missing from TCRdb's copy, which holds only in-frame ones; the method was immunoSEQ multiplex PCR. The table includes some 2 million clones, around 96% detected once. Sequencing was performed on naive CD8+ T cells sorted from blood. The chain has TRBV6-1 and TRBJ2-1, with D perhaps matching TRBD1 (5 bases). The origin of this receptor is a man aged 18 to 35 in good health. CDR3: CASSGGDSYNEQFF. Written as DNA, the CDR3 is TGTGCCAGCAGTGGGGGCGACTCCTACAATGAGCAGTTCTTC.